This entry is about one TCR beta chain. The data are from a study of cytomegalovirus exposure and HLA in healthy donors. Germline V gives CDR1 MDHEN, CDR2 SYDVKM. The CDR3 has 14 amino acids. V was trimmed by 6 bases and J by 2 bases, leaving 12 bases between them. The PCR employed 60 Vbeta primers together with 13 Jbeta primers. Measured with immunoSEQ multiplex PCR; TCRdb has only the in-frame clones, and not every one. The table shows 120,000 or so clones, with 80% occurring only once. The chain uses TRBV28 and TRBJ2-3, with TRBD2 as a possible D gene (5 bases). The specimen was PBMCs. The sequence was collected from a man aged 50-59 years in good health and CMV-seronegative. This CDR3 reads CASRREPFTDTQYF. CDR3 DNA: TGTGCCAGCAGGAGGGAGCCCTTCACAGATACGCAGTATTTT. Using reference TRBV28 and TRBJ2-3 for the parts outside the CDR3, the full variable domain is DVKVTQSSRYLVKRTGEKVFLECVQDMDHENMFWYRQDPGLGLRLIYFSYDVKMKEKGDIPEGYSVSREKKERFSLILESASTNQTSMYLCASRREPFTDTQYFGPGTRLTVL.